This T cell receptor beta chain came from a study of shared clonotypes between healthy human individuals. Findings and caveats of the study: Lower generation probabilities were found for non-shared clonotypes than for those shared by all four donors. Generally, estimated richness proved larger in naive subsets than it did in memory subsets.

As for this clone: The antigen is undetermined.

The germline V gene has CDR1 SGHTS and CDR2 YDEGEE. V shed 1 base and J 4 bases; nucleotides not matched to a gene: 5. This CDR3 region has 15 residues. TCRdb's table, derived via immunoSEQ multiplex PCR, lists solely in-frame clones and lacks some. The sample yields about 1.5 million clones, 95% to 99% seen once. The rearrangement links TRBV5-8 to TRBJ2-1; 7 nucleotides line up with TRBD1. This TCR derives from a man aged 25-45 years in good health. The sequenced material came from naive CD4+ T cells sorted from blood. Subset indicated: CD45RA+ positively selected. CDR3 region: CASSLRGGAYNEQFF. Here the CDR3 DNA reads TGTGCCAGCAGCTTGCGAGGGGGCGCGTACAATGAGCAGTTCTTC. Full variable domain (missing parts from reference TRBV5-8 and TRBJ2-1): EAGVTQSPTHLIKTRGQQATLRCSPISGHTSVYWYQQALGLGLQFLLWYDEGEERNRGNFPPRFSGRQFPNYSSELNVNALELEDSALYLCASSLRGGAYNEQFFGPGTRLTVL.